This T cell receptor (beta chain) originates from a study of T cells after posttransplantation cyclophosphamide (TCRdb year 2016). Regarding the research as a whole: Using TRB sequencing, the study followed how the T cell repertoire rebuilt after myeloablative bone marrow transplantation with posttransplantation cyclophosphamide given as GVHD prophylaxis. Antigen receptor sequencing covered samples from 30 to 40 PTCy-treated patients and about 17 of their related bone marrow donors. TRB sequencing was performed on blood from all 35 or so PTCy patients with 1-year posttransplant specimens. In 3 patients, up to about 3 additional blood samples taken between 2 and 5.2 years after transplant also underwent TRB sequencing, as did pretransplant blood from a handful of patients. Because TRA and TRB clonality correlated tightly in 10 or so samples, later TCR analyses were limited to TRB. Public TRB sequences were queried against a database of over 3,500 sequences associated with responses to pathogens, tumor antigens, self-antigens and alloantigens. The paper's findings and limits, for the study overall: Across the 45 to 55 patients, TRB clonality was highly associated with recipient CMV seropositivity and CMV reactivation, and diversity with PTCy was similar to that in the CNI/methotrexate controls. Donor-recipient similarity was low at 1-2 months but rose over the first year, and later blood repertoires were often dominated by donor CD8+ memory clones. The TRB repertoires of T cells infiltrating skin or GI tract showed only limited overlap with the TRB repertoires of T cells in blood.

Details on this clone: The clone's antigen remains unknown. No base qualities exist here, and no much larger clone lies one base off it.

Genomic DNA was the input for TRB sequencing, which was run either with the immunoSEQ assay at survey resolution or with the hsTCRB kit. The authors' pipeline ran thus. Initial read processing used immunoSEQ software, and repertoire analyses used the LymphoSeq R package. For each TRB dataset, clonality was calculated as 1 minus normalized Shannon entropy, and the Gini coefficient was computed as well. Phenotypes of unsorted samples were inferred by mapping TRB sequences from sorted subsets of the recipient or donor onto the same recipient's unsorted samples. TCRdb took this table from immuneACCESS and kept in-frame rearrangements with V and J called. Such tables lack part of the clones; where checked against another copy, unresolved V genes explain under half of the gap, and the rest is unexplained. V, J and clone size are those of that table, while D and trimming were read from the DNA. The sample table shows more than 2,000 clones, and around 70% are seen once. The top ten clones comprise around a quarter of the sample.

As encoded in the germline V gene, CDR1 is MDHEN while CDR2 is SYDVKM. Spanning cysteine to phenylalanine, the CDR3 consists of 14 amino acids. Only the CDR3 portion is preserved as DNA: 42 bases, with reading frame beginning at the first base. The junction shows trimming of 9 bases on V and 4 bases on J, plus 18 bases between the germline ends. The treatment or condition label here, explained by the study, means: high-dose cyclophosphamide on days +3 and +4 as single-agent GVHD prophylaxis. Busulfan and fludarabine conditioning, a related or unrelated marrow graft, and cyclophosphamide on days +3 and +4 were given to PTCy patients. PTCy-treated patients were drawn from a prospective multi-institutional clinical trial. Peripheral blood and bone marrow mononuclear cells were isolated by Ficoll-Hypaque density centrifugation and were cryopreserved.

The chain links TRBV28 with TRBJ1-1; the D gene cannot be named for sure. The sequences come from PBMCs, collected 30 days after allogeneic stem cell transplant with posttransplant cyclophosphamide. The clonotype comes from a female patient between 50 and 59 years old who received an allogeneic stem cell transplant from a related donor, was CMV-positive, and had no GVHD. Because of the transplant, the T cells may be the graft donor's rather than the patient's own. The CDR3 here reads CASSPGSEATEAFF. Here is the DNA: TGTGCCAGTAGTCCCGGTTCTGAGGCCACTGAAGCTTTCTTT.